The rows below give T cell receptor beta chains drawn from one sample of a study of shared clonotypes between healthy human individuals. Sequenced by immunoSEQ multiplex PCR; TCRdb stores in-frame clones only, minus some. The repertoire holds some 1,100,000 clones, with 75% to 80% as singletons. Material for sequencing was memory CD4+ T cells from PBMCs. These receptors originate from a young man in good health. Some clones in this sample may be carry-over from other donors' samples. Both conserved end residues are part of each CDR3. A D gene is named only where the DNA matches it firmly. Size values are once, few and many counts, or a class for expanded clones, and some rows have none.

v_gene	d_gene	abundance	j_gene	CDR3aa	CDR3nt
TRBV10-1	.	once	TRBJ2-3	CASGPAGFGGDPDTQYF	TGCGCCAGCGGACCGGCGGGATTCGGAGGGGACCCAGATACGCAGTATTTT
TRBV19	.	few	TRBJ1-2	CASILKGGSDYGYTF	TGTGCCAGTATCCTTAAGGGAGGAAGTGACTATGGCTACACCTTC
TRBV29-1	.	.	TRBJ1-1	CSAPWGSTEAFF	TGCAGCGCACCCTGGGGTAGCACTGAAGCTTTCTTT
TRBV2	TRBD1	few	TRBJ1-4	CASRSRQGNEKLFF	TGTGCCAGCAGATCTAGACAGGGGAATGAAAAACTGTTTTTT
TRBV4-2	TRBD2	few	TRBJ2-5	CASSQDLAGYQETQYF	TGTGCCAGCAGCCAAGATCTAGCGGGATACCAAGAGACCCAGTACTTC
TRBV28	.	.	TRBJ1-3	CASSLNSGGPGNTIYF	TGTGCCAGCAGTTTGAATTCCGGGGGACCTGGGAACACCATATATTTT
TRBV28	TRBD2	.	TRBJ2-7	CASRGSGSGYEQYF	TGTGCCAGCAGGGGTAGCGGGAGCGGGTACGAGCAGTACTTC
TRBV30	.	.	TRBJ1-2	CAWSISGKYGYTF	TGTGCCTGGAGTATCTCCGGGAAATATGGCTACACCTTC
TRBV7-2	TRBD2	.	TRBJ2-3	CASSLGLAGTDTQYF	TGTGCCAGCAGCTTAGGTCTAGCGGGCACAGATACGCAGTATTTT
TRBV19	TRBD2	.	TRBJ2-2	CASSILLAGDVAGELFF	TGTGCCAGTAGTATACTACTAGCGGGAGATGTCGCCGGGGAGCTGTTTTTT
TRBV9	.	.	TRBJ2-1	CASSVGGREQFF	TGTGCCAGCAGCGTAGGGGGGCGGGAGCAGTTCTTC
TRBV11-2	TRBD2	.	TRBJ2-7	CASSLGSRLAGGPFYEQYF	TGTGCCAGCAGCTTAGGAAGTCGGCTAGCGGGAGGGCCATTTTACGAGCAGTACTTC
TRBV7-9	TRBD2	.	TRBJ2-1	CASIRPGLAGRQFF	TGTGCCAGCATCAGACCCGGACTAGCTGGTCGGCAGTTCTTC
TRBV11-2	.	few	TRBJ1-1	CASSLERGRRAFF	TGTGCCAGCAGCTTAGAACGGGGCAGGAGGGCTTTCTTT
TRBV7-2	.	few	TRBJ2-6	CASSPPGQRFSGGANVLTF	TGTGCCAGCAGCCCTCCGGGACAAAGGTTTTCGGGGGGGGCCAACGTCCTGACTTTC
TRBV5-6	.	.	TRBJ1-2	CASSLAGLWNGYTF	TGTGCCAGCAGCTTGGCAGGGTTATGGAATGGCTACACCTTC
TRBV4-1	TRBD2	.	TRBJ2-5	CASSPGASGQETQYF	TGCGCCAGCAGCCCCGGGGCTAGCGGACAAGAGACCCAGTACTTC
TRBV7-9	TRBD1	.	TRBJ2-7	CASSLTGQASYEQYF	TGTGCCAGCAGCTTAACCGGACAGGCGTCCTACGAGCAGTACTTC
TRBV9	.	.	TRBJ2-2	CASSVGIRGATGELFF	TGTGCCAGCAGCGTAGGGATCAGGGGAGCCACCGGGGAGCTGTTTTTT
TRBV7-6	.	.	TRBJ2-3	CASTASTGTDTQYF	TGTGCCAGCACGGCCTCTACCGGCACAGATACGCAGTATTTT
TRBV5-1	TRBD2	few	TRBJ2-1	CASSSGGLAREQFF	TGCGCCAGCAGCTCCGGGGGACTAGCGCGTGAGCAGTTCTTC
TRBV11-1	TRBD1	.	TRBJ2-1	CASRTGGYEQFF	TGTGCCAGCAGGACAGGGGGATATGAGCAGTTCTTC
TRBV7-3	.	.	TRBJ1-1	CASSPSPAVNTEAFF	TGTGCCAGCAGTCCTTCACCTGCAGTGAACACTGAAGCTTTCTTT
TRBV30	TRBD2	.	TRBJ2-1	CAWSVSLGLAGEREQFF	TGTGCCTGGAGTGTAAGTCTGGGACTAGCGGGAGAAAGGGAGCAGTTCTTC
TRBV5-4	.	.	TRBJ1-3	CASSLGGPYSGNTIYF	TGTGCCAGCAGCTTGGGGGGTCCCTACTCTGGAAACACCATATATTTT
TRBV15	TRBD2	.	TRBJ2-1	CATGLTGLAVNEQFF	TGTGCCACCGGCCTTACAGGACTAGCGGTTAATGAGCAGTTCTTC
TRBV5-6	.	.	TRBJ1-2	CASSSLRGRFYGYTF	TGTGCCAGCAGCTCACTTAGGGGACGCTTCTATGGCTACACCTTC
TRBV19	.	.	TRBJ1-1	CASSIKRGSTEAFF	TGTGCCAGTAGTATCAAGAGGGGGAGCACTGAAGCTTTCTTT
TRBV5-1	.	.	TRBJ1-1	CASSLGQQEPAFF	TGCGCCAGCAGCCTAGGACAACAAGAGCCAGCTTTCTTT